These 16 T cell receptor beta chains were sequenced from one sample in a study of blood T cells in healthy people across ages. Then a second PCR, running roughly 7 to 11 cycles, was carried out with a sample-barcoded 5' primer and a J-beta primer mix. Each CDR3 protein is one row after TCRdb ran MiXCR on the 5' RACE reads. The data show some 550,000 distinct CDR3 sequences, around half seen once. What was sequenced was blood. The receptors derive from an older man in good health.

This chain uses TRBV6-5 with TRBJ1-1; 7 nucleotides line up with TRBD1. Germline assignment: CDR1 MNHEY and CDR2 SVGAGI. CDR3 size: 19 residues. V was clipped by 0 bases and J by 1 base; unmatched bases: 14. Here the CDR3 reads CASSYSARTGQHSNTEAFF. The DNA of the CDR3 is TGTGCCAGCAGTTACTCGGCCCGGACAGGACAACATTCGAACACTGAAGCTTTCTTT.

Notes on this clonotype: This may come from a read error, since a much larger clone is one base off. The CDR3 here is CASSIEPRGQGKSYEQYF. The CDR3 DNA reads TGTGCCAGCAGCATAGAACCCCGGGGACAGGGAAAATCCTACGAGCAGTACTTC. The chain couples TRBV21-1 to TRBJ2-7; the D segment call TRBD1 is taken from the table without a DNA check. TRBV21-1 is a pseudogene. The CDR3 is made up of 18 amino acids.

The CDR3, as DNA: TGTGCCAGCAGCTTAAACCCCGGACTACTCAATGAGCAGTACTTC. Translation gives CASSLNPGLLNEQYF. The V call is TRBV7-3, the J call TRBJ2-7; a possible D gene is TRBD2 (6 bases). The CDR3 spans 15 residues. Trimming shortened V by 1 base and J by 7 bases, and 17 bases separated the two germline ends. CDR1 SGHTA and CDR2 FQGTGA come from the germline V gene.

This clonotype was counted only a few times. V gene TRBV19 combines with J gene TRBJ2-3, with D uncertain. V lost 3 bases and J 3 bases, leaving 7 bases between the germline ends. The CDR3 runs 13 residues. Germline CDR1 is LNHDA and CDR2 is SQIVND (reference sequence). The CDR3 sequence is CASSIGYTDTQYF. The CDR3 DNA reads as TGTGCCAGTAGTATCGGGTATACAGATACGCAGTATTTT.

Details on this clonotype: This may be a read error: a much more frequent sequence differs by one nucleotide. CDR3 loop: CASSYRGSYNGQFF. Here the CDR3 DNA reads TGTGCCAGCAGTTACAGGGGCTCCTACAATGGGCAGTTCTTC. The chain links TRBV6-5 to TRBJ2-1, with D tentatively TRBD1 (5 bases). Germline lookup yields CDR1 MNHEY and CDR2 SVGAGI. The CDR3 sequence is 14 residues long.

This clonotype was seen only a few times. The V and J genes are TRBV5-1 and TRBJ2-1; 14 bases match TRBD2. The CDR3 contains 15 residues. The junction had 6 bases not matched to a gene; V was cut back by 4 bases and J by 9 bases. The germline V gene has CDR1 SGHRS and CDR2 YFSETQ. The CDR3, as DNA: TGCGCCAGCAGCGGGGGACTAGCGGGAGTCCTTGAGCAGTTCTTC. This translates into CASSGGLAGVLEQFF.

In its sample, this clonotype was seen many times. CDR3 in amino acids: CASSTPWGGSRNEQFF. CDR3 bases: TGTGCCAGCAGTACCCCTTGGGGGGGGTCTCGCAATGAGCAGTTCTTC. V and J are TRBV6-5 and TRBJ2-1; 7 nucleotides match TRBD2. CDR1 MNHEY and CDR2 SVGAGI come from the germline V gene. The CDR3 length is 16 residues. The junction had 13 bases not matched to a gene; V was cut back by 5 bases and J by 6 bases.

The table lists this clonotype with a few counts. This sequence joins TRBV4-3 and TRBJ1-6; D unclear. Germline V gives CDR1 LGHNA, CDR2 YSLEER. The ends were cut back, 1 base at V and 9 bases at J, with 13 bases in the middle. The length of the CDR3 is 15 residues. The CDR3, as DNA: TGCGCCAGCAGCCAAGCCAAGGGTTTTTCTTCACCCCTCCACTTT. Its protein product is CASSQAKGFSSPLHF.

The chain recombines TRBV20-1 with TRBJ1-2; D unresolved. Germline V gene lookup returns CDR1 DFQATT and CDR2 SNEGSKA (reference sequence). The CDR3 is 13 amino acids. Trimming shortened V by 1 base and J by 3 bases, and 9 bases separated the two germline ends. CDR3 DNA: TGCAGTGCTAGAGGAGGCGGGCACTATGGCTACACCTTC. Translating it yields CSARGGGHYGYTF.

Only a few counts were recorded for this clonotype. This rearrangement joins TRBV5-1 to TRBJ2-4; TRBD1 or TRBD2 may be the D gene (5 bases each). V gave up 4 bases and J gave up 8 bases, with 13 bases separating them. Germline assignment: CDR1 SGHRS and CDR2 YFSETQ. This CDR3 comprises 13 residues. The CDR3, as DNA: TGCGCCAGCAGCAAGGCCGGGACGCACATTCAGTACTTC. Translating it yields CASSKAGTHIQYF.

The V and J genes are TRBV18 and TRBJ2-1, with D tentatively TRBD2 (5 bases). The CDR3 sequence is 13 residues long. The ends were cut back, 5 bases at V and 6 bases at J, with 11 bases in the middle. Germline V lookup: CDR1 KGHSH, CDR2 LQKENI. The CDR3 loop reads CASSSIEGNEQFF. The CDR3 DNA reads TGTGCCAGCTCATCTATAGAGGGCAATGAGCAGTTCTTC.

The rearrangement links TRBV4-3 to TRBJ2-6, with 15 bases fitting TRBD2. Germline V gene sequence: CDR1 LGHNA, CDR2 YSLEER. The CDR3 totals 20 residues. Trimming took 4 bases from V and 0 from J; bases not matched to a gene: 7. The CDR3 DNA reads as TGCGCCAGCAGCCCCCGGGGACTAGCGGGAGGTAGCTCTGGGGCCAACGTCCTGACTTTC. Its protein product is CASSPRGLAGGSSGANVLTF.

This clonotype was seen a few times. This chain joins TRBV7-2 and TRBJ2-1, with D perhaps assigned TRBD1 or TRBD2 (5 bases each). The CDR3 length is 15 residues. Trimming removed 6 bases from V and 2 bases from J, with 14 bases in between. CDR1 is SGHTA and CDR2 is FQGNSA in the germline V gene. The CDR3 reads CASRTGTLAYNEQFF. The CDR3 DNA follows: TGTGCCAGCAGGACTGGGACGCTGGCCTACAATGAGCAGTTCTTC.

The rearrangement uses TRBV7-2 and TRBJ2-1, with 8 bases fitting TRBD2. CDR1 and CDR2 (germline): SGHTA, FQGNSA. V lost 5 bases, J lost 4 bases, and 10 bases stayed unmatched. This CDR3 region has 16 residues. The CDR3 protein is CASSHQAGGAYNEQFF. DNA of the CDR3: TGTGCCAGCAGCCATCAAGCCGGGGGGGCTTACAATGAGCAGTTCTTC.

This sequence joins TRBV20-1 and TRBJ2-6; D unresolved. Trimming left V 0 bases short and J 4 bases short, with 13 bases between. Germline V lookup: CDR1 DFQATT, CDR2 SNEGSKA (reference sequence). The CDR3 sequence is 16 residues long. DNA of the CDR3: TGCAGTGCTAGAGATTTCGAGGTCCGGGGGGCCAACGTCCTGACTTTC. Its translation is CSARDFEVRGANVLTF.

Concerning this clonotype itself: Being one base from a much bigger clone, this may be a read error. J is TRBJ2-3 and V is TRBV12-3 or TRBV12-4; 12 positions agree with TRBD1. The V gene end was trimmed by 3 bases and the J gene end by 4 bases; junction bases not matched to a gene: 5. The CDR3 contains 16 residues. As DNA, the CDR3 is TGTGCCAGCAGTTTCGCCGGGACAGGGGGCGCAGATACGCAGTATTTT. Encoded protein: CASSFAGTGGADTQYF.